This TCR beta chain originates from a study of blood T cell repertoires in COVID-19. Study-level information: Acute-phase and convalescent COVID-19 samples originated in the United States, Italy and Spain. Sources were T cells, B-cell-depleted T cells, or PBMCs; the material itself was cDNA or gDNA.

Trimming removed 4 bases at V and 7 bases at J, with 16 bases between. The CDR3 runs 15 residues. Germline V CDR1 and CDR2: PRHDT, FYEKMQ (reference sequence). The authors' processing: Reference gene primer amplification yielded estimated nucleated cell counts. Method: immunoSEQ multiplex PCR; TCRdb's copy keeps in-frame clones and lacks some. The DNA gave D and trimming, while V, J and clone size come from that table. The sample holds some 68,000 clones, less than 90% seen once. The V call is TRBV13, the J call TRBJ1-4; D is ambiguous. The sequenced material came from peripheral blood. This TCR derives from a man in his fifties or sixties with active COVID-19. CDR3 residues: CASSSQVDVGEKLFF. In DNA, the CDR3 is TGTGCCAGCAGCTCCCAGGTTGACGTAGGTGAAAAACTGTTTTTT.